This T cell receptor beta chain originates from a study of CD8+CD57+ T cells in acquired aplastic anemia. Across the whole study: The sorted CD4+ and CD8+ cells yielded an average about 3.3 ug of DNA. As sequenced from healthy donors, CD4+ cells averaged roughly 10 million reads. Whole-study findings and limits: Patients and controls turned out to have roughly 29 CD8+ CDR3 sequences in common.

As to this clonotype: What it binds is not known.

It was genomic DNA that served as the template for profiling TCR beta VDJ and CDR3. TCRdb redid the calling of the reads with MiXCR, one entry per CDR3 protein. The repertoire holds roughly 200,000 distinct CDR3 sequences, with about 59% as singletons. Deletions cut 3 bases from V and 5 bases from J, with 29 bases between. CDR3 length equals 20 residues. The germline V gene encodes CDR1 MNHNY and CDR2 SVGAGI (reference sequence). Sequences were obtained from sorted CD4+, CD8+, or CD8+CD57+ T cells (not recorded which) from PBMCs. The receptor was derived from a human donor in good health. The gene calls are TRBV6-6 and TRBJ1-5; D is uncertain. The CDR3 loop is CASSYRSPIILSEQDQPQHF. DNA of the CDR3: TGTGCCAGCAGTTATCGCTCGCCGATAATTCTATCAGAGCAAGATCAGCCCCAGCATTTT.